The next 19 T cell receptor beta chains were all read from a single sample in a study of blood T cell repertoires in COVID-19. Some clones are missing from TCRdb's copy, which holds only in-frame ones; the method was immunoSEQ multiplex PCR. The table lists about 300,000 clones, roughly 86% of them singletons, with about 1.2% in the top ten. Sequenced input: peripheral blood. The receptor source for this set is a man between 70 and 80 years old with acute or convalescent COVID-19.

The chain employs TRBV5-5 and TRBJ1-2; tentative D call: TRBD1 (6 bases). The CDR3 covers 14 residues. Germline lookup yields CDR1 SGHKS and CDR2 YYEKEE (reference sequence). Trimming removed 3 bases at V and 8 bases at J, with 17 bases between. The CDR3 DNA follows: TGTGCCAGCAGCTGGGCCCACTCAGGGGAGGGCTACACCTTC. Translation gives CASSWAHSGEGYTF.

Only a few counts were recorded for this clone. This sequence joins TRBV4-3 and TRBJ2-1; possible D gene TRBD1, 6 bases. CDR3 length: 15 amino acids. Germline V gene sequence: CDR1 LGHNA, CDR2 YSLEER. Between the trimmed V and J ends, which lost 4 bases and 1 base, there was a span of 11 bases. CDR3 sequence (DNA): TGCGCCAGCAGCCGGAGCAGGGGATCCTACAATGAGCAGTTCTTC. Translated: CASSRSRGSYNEQFF.

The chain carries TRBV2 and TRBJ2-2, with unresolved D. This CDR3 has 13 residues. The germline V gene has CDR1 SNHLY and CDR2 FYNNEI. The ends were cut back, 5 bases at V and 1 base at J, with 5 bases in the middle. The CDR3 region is CASSYKNTGELFF. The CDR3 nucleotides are TGTGCCAGCAGTTACAAGAACACCGGGGAGCTGTTTTTT.

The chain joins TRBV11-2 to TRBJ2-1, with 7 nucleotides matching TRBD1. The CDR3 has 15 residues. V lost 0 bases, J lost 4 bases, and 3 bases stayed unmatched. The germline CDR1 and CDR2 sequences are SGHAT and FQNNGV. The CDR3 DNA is TGTGCCAGCAGCTTAGATCCAGGGGGTTACAATGAGCAGTTCTTC. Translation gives CASSLDPGGYNEQFF.

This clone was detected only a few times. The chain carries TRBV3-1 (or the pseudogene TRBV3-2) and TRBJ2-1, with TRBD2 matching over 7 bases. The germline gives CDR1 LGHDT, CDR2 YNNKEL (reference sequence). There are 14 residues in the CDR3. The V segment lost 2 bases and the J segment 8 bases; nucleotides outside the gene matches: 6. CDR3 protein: CASSQLAGGHEQFF. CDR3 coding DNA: TGTGCCAGCAGCCAATTAGCGGGTGGGCATGAGCAGTTCTTC.

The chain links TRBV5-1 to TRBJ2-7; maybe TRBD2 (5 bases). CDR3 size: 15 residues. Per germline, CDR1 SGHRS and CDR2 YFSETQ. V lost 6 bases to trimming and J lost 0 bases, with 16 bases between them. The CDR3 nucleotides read TGCGCCAGCACCTTAGACCCGGCGGGCTCCTACGAGCAGTACTTC. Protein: CASTLDPAGSYEQYF.

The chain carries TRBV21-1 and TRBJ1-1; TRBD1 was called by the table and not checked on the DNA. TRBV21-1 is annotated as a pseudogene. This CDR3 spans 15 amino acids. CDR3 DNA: TGTGCCAGCAGCCCTCGGGACAGGGAGGGTACTGAAGCTTTCTTT. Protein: CASSPRDREGTEAFF.

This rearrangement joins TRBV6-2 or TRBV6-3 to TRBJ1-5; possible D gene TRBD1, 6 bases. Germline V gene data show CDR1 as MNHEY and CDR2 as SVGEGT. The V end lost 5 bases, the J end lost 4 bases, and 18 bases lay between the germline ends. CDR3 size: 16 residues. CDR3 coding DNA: TGTGCCAGCAGTCGTTATCAGGGGATCGGGAATCAGCCCCAGCATTTT. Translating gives CASSRYQGIGNQPQHF.

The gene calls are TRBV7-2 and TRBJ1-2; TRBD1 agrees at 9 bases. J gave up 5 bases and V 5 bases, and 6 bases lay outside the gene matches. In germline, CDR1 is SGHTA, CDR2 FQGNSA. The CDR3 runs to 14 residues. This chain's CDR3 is CASSRTGQGYGYTF. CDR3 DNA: TGTGCCAGCAGCAGAACGGGACAGGGTTATGGCTACACCTTC.

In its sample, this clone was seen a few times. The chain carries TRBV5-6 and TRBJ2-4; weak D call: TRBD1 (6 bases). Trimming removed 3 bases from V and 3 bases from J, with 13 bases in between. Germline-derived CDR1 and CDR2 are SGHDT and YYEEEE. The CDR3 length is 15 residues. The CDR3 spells CASSWGPDSKNIQYF. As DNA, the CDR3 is TGTGCCAGCAGCTGGGGGCCGGACAGCAAAAACATTCAGTACTTC. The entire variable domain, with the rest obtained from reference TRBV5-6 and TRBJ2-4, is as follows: DAGVTQSPTHLIKTRGQQVTLRCSPKSGHDTVSWYQQALGQGPQFIFQYYEEEERQRGNFPDRFSGHQFPNYSSELNVNALLLGDSALYLCASSWGPDSKNIQYFGAGTRLSVL.

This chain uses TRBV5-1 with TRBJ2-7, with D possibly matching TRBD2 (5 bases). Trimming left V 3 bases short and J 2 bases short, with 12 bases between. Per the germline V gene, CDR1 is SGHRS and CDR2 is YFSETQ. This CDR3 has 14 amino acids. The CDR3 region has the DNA TGCGCCAGCAGCTCAATGGACGGGACCTACGAGCAGTACTTC. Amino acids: CASSSMDGTYEQYF.

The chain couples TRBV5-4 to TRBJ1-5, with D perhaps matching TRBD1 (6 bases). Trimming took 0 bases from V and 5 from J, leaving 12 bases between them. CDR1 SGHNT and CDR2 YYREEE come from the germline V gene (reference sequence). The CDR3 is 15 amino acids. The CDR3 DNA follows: TGTGCCAGCAGCTTGGGCGGGGGGCGAGATCAGCCCCAGCATTTT. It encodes CASSLGGGRDQPQHF.

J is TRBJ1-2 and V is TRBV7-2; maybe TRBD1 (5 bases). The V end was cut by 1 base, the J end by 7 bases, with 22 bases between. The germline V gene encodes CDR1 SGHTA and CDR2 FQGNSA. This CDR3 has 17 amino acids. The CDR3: CASSLGDGGINLRGYTF. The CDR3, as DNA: TGTGCCAGCAGCTTAGGTGATGGGGGGATAAATCTTCGTGGCTACACCTTC.

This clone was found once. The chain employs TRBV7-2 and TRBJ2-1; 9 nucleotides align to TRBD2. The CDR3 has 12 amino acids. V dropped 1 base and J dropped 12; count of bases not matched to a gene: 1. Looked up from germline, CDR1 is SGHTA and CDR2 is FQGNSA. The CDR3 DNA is TGTGCCAGCAGCTTAGAAGCGGGGGGGCAGTTCTTC. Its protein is CASSLEAGGQFF.

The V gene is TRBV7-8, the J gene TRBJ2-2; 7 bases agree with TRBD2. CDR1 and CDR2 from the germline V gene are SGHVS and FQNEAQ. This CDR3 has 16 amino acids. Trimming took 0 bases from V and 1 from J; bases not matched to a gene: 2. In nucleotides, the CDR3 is TGTGCCAGCAGCTTAGCCCCTAGCGGGAACACCGGGGAGCTGTTTTTT. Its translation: CASSLAPSGNTGELFF. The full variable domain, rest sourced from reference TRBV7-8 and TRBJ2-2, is GAGVSQSPRYKVAKRGQDVALRCDPISGHVSLFWYQQALGQGPEFLTYFQNEAQLDKSGLPSDRFFAERPEGSVSTLKIQRTQQEDSAVYLCASSLAPSGNTGELFFGEGSRLTVL.

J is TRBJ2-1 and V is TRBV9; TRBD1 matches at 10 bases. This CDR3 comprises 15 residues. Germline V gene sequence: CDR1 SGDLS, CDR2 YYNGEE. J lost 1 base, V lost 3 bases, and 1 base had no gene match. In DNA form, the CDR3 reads TGTGCCAGCAGCGCGGACAGGGGGTCCTACAATGAGCAGTTCTTC. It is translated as CASSADRGSYNEQFF.

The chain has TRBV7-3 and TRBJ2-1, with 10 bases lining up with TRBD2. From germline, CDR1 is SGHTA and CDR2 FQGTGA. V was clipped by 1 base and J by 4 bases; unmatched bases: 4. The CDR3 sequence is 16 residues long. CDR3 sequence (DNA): TGTGCCAGCAGCTTAATTCCGGGACTAGCGTACAATGAGCAGTTCTTC. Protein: CASSLIPGLAYNEQFF.

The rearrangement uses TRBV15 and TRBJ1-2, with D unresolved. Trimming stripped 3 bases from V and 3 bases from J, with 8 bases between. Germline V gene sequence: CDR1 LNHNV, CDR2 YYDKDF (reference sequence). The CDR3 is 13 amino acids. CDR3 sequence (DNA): TGTGCCACCAGCAGGGACTCTTACTATGGCTACACCTTC. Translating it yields CATSRDSYYGYTF.

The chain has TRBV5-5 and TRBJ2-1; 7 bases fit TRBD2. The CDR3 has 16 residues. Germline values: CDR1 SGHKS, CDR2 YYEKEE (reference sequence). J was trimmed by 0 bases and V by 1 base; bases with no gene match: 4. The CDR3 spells CASSLWGGTSYNEQFF. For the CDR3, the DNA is TGTGCCAGCAGCTTGTGGGGGGGGACCTCCTACAATGAGCAGTTCTTC. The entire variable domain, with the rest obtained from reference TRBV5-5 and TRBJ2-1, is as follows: DAGVTQSPTHLIKTRGQQVTLRCSPISGHKSVSWYQQVLGQGPQFIFQYYEKEERGRGNFPDRFSARQFPNYSSELNVNALLLGDSALYLCASSLWGGTSYNEQFFGPGTRLTVL.